This record looks at one TCR beta chain sequence and its context. Its antigen is currently unknown. The data were taken from a study of monozygotic twins with inflammatory bowel disease. Across eight separate reactions for each sample, cDNA was made. TCRdb re-called the 5' RACE reads; every CDR3 protein appears as one record, without DNA. The repertoire shows roughly 320,000 distinct CDR3 sequences; the top ten hold roughly 5.2%. Findings and limits, study-wide: Twins with IBD were found to have lower TCRbeta diversity (inverse Simpson) than healthy co-twins. Results did not support any single strong IBD-associated signal or clonotype.

CDR3 length: 16 residues. Germline CDR1 is MNHEY and CDR2 is SMNVEV (reference sequence). The chain links TRBV27 to TRBJ2-7; TCRdb lists TRBD2, though no DNA is available to test this call. The sequenced material came from blood. The sequence came from a human donor with ulcerative colitis or Crohn's disease, or a healthy co-twin of an affected twin (not recorded which). This CDR3 reads CACPDPRVREKYEQYF.